The rows below give T cell receptor beta chains drawn from one sample of a study of spatial heterogeneity in lung cancer. TCRdb reanalysed the 5' RACE reads using MiXCR and keeps one entry per CDR3 protein. The sample records several thousand distinct CDR3 sequences, about 3.9% being singletons. The sample consisted of lung tumor tissue, taken at surgery. The receptors stem from a female donor with early-stage non-small cell lung cancer. CDR3s include the opening cysteine and the closing phenylalanine or tryptophan. D genes are given only for firm matches. Size tells how often a clone was seen (once, few, many) or the class of an expanded clone, and some rows leave it out.

D gene,V gene,J gene,clone size,CDR3 DNA,CDR3 protein
TRBD2,TRBV20-1,TRBJ2-5,medium-sized,TGCAGTGCCTTCGCCGCTAGCGGAGCCCCAGAGACCCAGTACTTC,CSAFAASGAPETQYF
.,TRBV28,TRBJ2-7,many,TGTGCCAGCAGTTCCACCGGGTCCTTGGCTTCGCAGTACTTC,CASSSTGSLASQYF
.,TRBV27,TRBJ2-7,medium-sized,TGTGCCAGCAGTTTGGGGAGTACGGCCTACGAGCAGTACTTC,CASSLGSTAYEQYF
.,TRBV11-2,TRBJ2-5,medium-sized,TGTGCCAGCAGCTTAGAGCCGCCTGGGGTTGGAGAGACCCAGTACTTC,CASSLEPPGVGETQYF
TRBD2,TRBV24-1,TRBJ2-7,many,TGTGCCACCAGTGAGGGTAGCGGGAGGGAGTACTTC,CATSEGSGREYF
.,TRBV7-2,TRBJ2-1,medium-sized,TGTGCCAGCGGTACAGGGAGTACCTCCTACAATGAGCAGTTCTTC,CASGTGSTSYNEQFF
TRBD1,TRBV4-2,TRBJ1-5,medium-sized,TGTGCCAGCAGCCAAGCGCCAGGGGGCGGCGGGAGCAATCAGCCCCAGCATTTT,CASSQAPGGGGSNQPQHF
.,TRBV6-2/TRBV6-3,TRBJ2-7,many,TGTGCCAGCAGTCGTGACATGGCGGTGAGCTCTTACGAGCAGTACTTC,CASSRDMAVSSYEQYF
TRBD2,TRBV7-2,TRBJ2-1,medium-sized,TGTGCCAGCAGCTTGATGCTAGCGGGAACAGGTGAGCAGTTCTTC,CASSLMLAGTGEQFF
.,TRBV5-1,TRBJ1-1,many,TGCGCCAGCAGCTTGGGGACAGACCCGAACACTGAAGCTTTCTTT,CASSLGTDPNTEAFF
TRBD1,TRBV6-5,TRBJ1-4,many,TGTGCCAGCAGCCAGGGGGTTTGGGATGAAAAACTGTTTTTT,CASSQGVWDEKLFF
TRBD1,TRBV20-1,TRBJ2-2,medium-sized,TGCAGTGCTAGGGGTGACAGGGGGAGTACCGGGGAGCTGTTTTTT,CSARGDRGSTGELFF
.,TRBV4-1,TRBJ2-6,many,TGCGCCAGTCAGGGTGCTGGGGCCAACGTCCTGACTTTC,CASQGAGANVLTF
.,TRBV19,TRBJ1-4,many,TGTGCCAGTAGCAGACAGACTACTAATGAAAAACTGTTTTTT,CASSRQTTNEKLFF
.,TRBV20-1,TRBJ2-1,many,TGCAGTGCTCCCTCCGTCGGGAGCCTGAATGAGCAGTTCTTC,CSAPSVGSLNEQFF
.,TRBV29-1,TRBJ2-2,many,TGCAGCGTTGTCTCGGCAGGTGTTAGGTCCGGGGAGCTGTTTTTT,CSVVSAGVRSGELFF
TRBD2,TRBV27,TRBJ2-1,many,TGTGCCAGCAGTTCCCCAGCGGGATGGAGCTACAATGAGCAGTTCTTC,CASSSPAGWSYNEQFF
.,TRBV24-1,TRBJ2-1,medium-sized,TGTGCCACCAGTCCCGGCAGACGCTCCTACAATGAGCAGTTCTTC,CATSPGRRSYNEQFF
TRBD1,TRBV24-1,TRBJ2-1,medium-sized,TGTGCCACCAGTGACTCGACAGGGTTGCAGAACAATGAGCAGTTCTTC,CATSDSTGLQNNEQFF
TRBD2,TRBV25-1,TRBJ2-4,medium-sized,TGTGCCAGCAGTGATTCTGGTAGCGGGGGAGGAAACATTCAGTACTTC,CASSDSGSGGGNIQYF
.,TRBV12-3/TRBV12-4,TRBJ1-2,.,TGTGCCAGCACCCACTGGAACATAAGCTATGGCTACACCTTC,CASTHWNISYGYTF
TRBD2,TRBV6-2/TRBV6-3,TRBJ2-6,many,TGTGCCAGCAGTTACGGACTAGCGGGAGTTCCTGGGGCCAACGTCCTGACTTTC,CASSYGLAGVPGANVLTF
.,TRBV5-1,TRBJ2-3,.,TGCGCCAGCAGCCCGGGTAGCGAGATCACAGATACGCAGTATTTT,CASSPGSEITDTQYF
TRBD1,TRBV24-1,TRBJ2-6,medium-sized,TGTGCCACCAGTGATGCGGGACAGGGGGCAACTGGGGCCAACGTCCTGACTTTC,CATSDAGQGATGANVLTF
.,TRBV27,TRBJ2-5,many,TGTGCCAGCAGTTTAAAGGGACGGAACCAAGAGACCCAGTACTTC,CASSLKGRNQETQYF
TRBD1,TRBV15,TRBJ1-1,many,TGTGCCACCAGCAGACCCTACCTTGGGACAGGCACGAACACTGAAGCTTTCTTT,CATSRPYLGTGTNTEAFF
.,TRBV20-1,TRBJ2-7,many,TGCAGTGCTAGAGATCAGGGGTATACCTACGAGCAGTACTTC,CSARDQGYTYEQYF
.,TRBV7-2,TRBJ2-5,many,TGTGCCAGCAGCCCGGTTGCCCAGGAGACCCAGTACTTC,CASSPVAQETQYF
TRBD2,TRBV7-2,TRBJ2-7,medium-sized,TGTGCCAGCAGCTACCGAAGACTAGCGGAACCCTACGAGCAGTACTTC,CASSYRRLAEPYEQYF
.,TRBV20-1,TRBJ2-1,many,TGCAGTGCTAGAGATCGACTTGGCAACAATGAGCAGTTCTTC,CSARDRLGNNEQFF
.,TRBV5-5,TRBJ2-4,medium-sized,TGTGCCAGCAGCATGTGGACAGGAGAAGGGAGGCTGGACATTCAGTACTTC,CASSMWTGEGRLDIQYF
TRBD2,TRBV10-3,TRBJ2-7,many,TGTGCCATCGGTCTAGCGGGAGGCTCCTACGAGCAGTACTTC,CAIGLAGGSYEQYF
.,TRBV12-3/TRBV12-4,TRBJ2-1,many,TGTGCCAGCAGTACGGGACCGGAGAATTACAATGAGCAGTTCTTC,CASSTGPENYNEQFF
.,TRBV20-1,TRBJ2-5,.,TGCAGTGCTCTGGACCTTCAAGAGACCCAGTACTTC,CSALDLQETQYF
.,TRBV7-9,TRBJ2-7,medium-sized,TGTGCCAGCAGCCCACAGGGAACGTACTCCTACGAGCAGTACTTC,CASSPQGTYSYEQYF
.,TRBV18,TRBJ1-1,many,TGTGCCAGCTCACCACCATTTGGGGCTCGGAACACTGAAGCTTTCTTT,CASSPPFGARNTEAFF
.,TRBV12-3/TRBV12-4,TRBJ1-5,many,TGTGCCAGCAGTTTAGAGTGGTCAGGGCGTGGGAGGAGCAATCAGCCCCAGCATTTT,CASSLEWSGRGRSNQPQHF
.,TRBV6-6,TRBJ2-3,many,TGTGCCAGCAGTTATGCAAATACGCAGTATTTT,CASSYANTQYF
.,TRBV29-1,TRBJ2-1,medium-sized,TGCAGCGTTGAGGGGGCGGCCTACAATGAGCAGTTCTTC,CSVEGAAYNEQFF
.,TRBV3-1,TRBJ2-7,.,TGTGCCAGCAGCCAAGTGGGGGCGTTCGAGCAGTACTTC,CASSQVGAFEQYF
.,TRBV2,TRBJ2-7,many,TGTGCTAGCCGGGACGGCAGCTCCTACGAGCAGTACTTC,CASRDGSSYEQYF
.,TRBV14,TRBJ1-5,.,TGTGCCAGCAGCCGGGGTGGCAATCAGCCCCAGCATTTT,CASSRGGNQPQHF